This TCR beta chain stems from a study of spatial heterogeneity in lung cancer. Turning to the study itself: Each time, sequencing found more beta-chain sequences than alpha-chain sequences.

TCRdb called the 5' RACE reads again in MiXCR, with one record for every CDR3 protein. The sample lists some 10,000 distinct CDR3 sequences, over 4.5% seen once, with approximately 30% in the top ten. The sample's time point: sample taken at primary tumor resection. Unsorted whole RNA of tumor, nontumor lung or frozen PBMC was sequenced. This clonotype has ten or more counts. The sample here was PBMCs, taken at surgery. The TCR comes from a male donor with early-stage non-small cell lung cancer.

The CDR3 sequence: CSARISLAGYNEQFF. The CDR3 DNA reads as TGCAGTGCTAGGATCTCGCTAGCGGGGTACAATGAGCAGTTCTTC. This chain links TRBV20-1 with TRBJ2-1; the match to TRBD2 covers 9 bases. CDR3 size: 15 residues. Germline CDR1 DFQATT, CDR2 SNEGSKA (reference sequence). V shed 3 bases, J shed 4 bases, and the junction held 7 bases outside the gene matches.